Listed here are 9 T cell receptor beta chains from one sample, sequenced in a study of T cell clonotyping in hematopoietic cell transplantation. Sequencing used immunoSEQ multiplex PCR; TCRdb keeps in-frame clones, though not all of them. The sample comprises 8,000 or so clones, approximately 68% of which are singletons, and more than 20% rests with the top ten. The sample was peripheral blood mononuclear cells, taken 100 days after allogeneic stem cell transplant. The receptors were gathered from a male patient aged 60 to 75 who had an allogeneic stem cell transplant from an unrelated donor, so the T cells may come from the graft donor. Some clones in this sample may be carry-over from other donors' samples.

For the CDR3, the DNA is TGTGCCAGCAGGTTGACGCTGGCCCAGGAGGATACGCAGTATTTT. Amino acids: CASRLTLAQEDTQYF. The chain combines TRBV27 with TRBJ2-3, with unresolved D. V was cut by 6 bases and J by 6 bases, with 19 bases left in between. The length of the CDR3 is 15 residues. The germline V gene has CDR1 MNHEY and CDR2 SMNVEV (reference sequence).

The chain couples TRBV6-1 to TRBJ2-1, with D unresolved. CDR1 is MNHNS, CDR2 SASEGT, per germline. This CDR3 region has 10 residues. V lost 3 bases, J lost 8 bases, and 2 bases lay in between. In DNA, the CDR3 is TGTGCCAGCAGTGAGTATGAGCAGTTCTTC. Translating it yields CASSEYEQFF.

V and J are TRBV9 and TRBJ1-2; 8 bases fit TRBD1. The CDR3 loop spans 16 amino acids. Germline V gene data show CDR1 as SGDLS and CDR2 as YYNGEE. J gave up 6 bases and V 5 bases, and 15 bases lay outside the gene matches. The CDR3 here is CASRAGTGAFFDGYTF. CDR3 nucleotide sequence: TGTGCCAGCAGAGCAGGGACAGGAGCCTTCTTTGATGGCTACACCTTC.

This clone was seen a handful of times. V is TRBV27 and J is TRBJ1-1, with D possibly being TRBD1 (6 bases). The germline V and J ends were trimmed by 6 bases and 11 bases, with 13 bases remaining between them. The germline CDR1 and CDR2 sequences are MNHEY and SMNVEV (reference sequence). The CDR3 runs to 11 residues. The chain's CDR3 is CASRAGVRAFF. CDR3 DNA sequence: TGTGCCAGCAGAGCAGGGGTTAGGGCTTTCTTT.

V is TRBV7-2 and J is TRBJ2-2; D gene ambiguous. CDR1 and CDR2 (germline): SGHTA, FQGNSA. The CDR3 consists of 12 residues. V dropped 5 bases and J dropped 2 bases, with 3 bases sitting between them. Here the CDR3 reads CASSINTGELFF. The CDR3 nucleotides read TGTGCCAGCAGCATAAACACCGGGGAGCTGTTTTTT. The full variable domain, completed using reference TRBV7-2 and TRBJ2-2, is GAGVSQSPSNKVTEKGKDVELRCDPISGHTALYWYRQSLGQGLEFLIYFQGNSAPDKSGLPSDRFSAERTGGSVSTLTIQRTQQEDSAVYLCASSINTGELFFGEGSRLTVL.

The chain has TRBV6-5 and TRBJ2-1; D ambiguous. The CDR3 is made up of 15 amino acids. With 5 bases removed from V and 1 base from J, the gap between germline ends came to 12 bases. The germline V gene has CDR1 MNHEY and CDR2 SVGAGI. CDR3 sequence (DNA): TGTGCCAGCAGTCCCGCCGACCCTTCCTACAATGAGCAGTTCTTC. It codes for CASSPADPSYNEQFF.

This clone is categorized as medium-sized (0.01 to 0.1%). The chain carries TRBV7-6 and TRBJ1-2, with 7 bases matching TRBD1. V shed 1 base and J 6 bases; nucleotides not matched to a gene: 5. The CDR3 is 14 amino acids. Per germline, CDR1 SGHVS and CDR2 FNYEAQ. This chain's CDR3 is CASSLEATGHGYTF. CDR3 nucleotides: TGTGCCAGCAGCTTAGAGGCGACAGGGCATGGCTACACCTTC.

This clone was recorded a few times. This rearrangement joins TRBV6-1 to TRBJ2-3; 15 bases line up with TRBD2. Looked up from germline, CDR1 is MNHNS and CDR2 is SASEGT. The CDR3 consists of 17 residues. The trim removed 4 bases at V and 5 bases at J, leaving 7 bases unmatched. CDR3 sequence reads: CASSAGLAGGPVDTQYF. The CDR3, as DNA: TGTGCCAGCAGTGCTGGACTAGCGGGAGGGCCAGTAGATACGCAGTATTTT.

The chain is built from TRBV29-1 and TRBJ1-1; D unclear. Germline lookup yields CDR1 SQVTM and CDR2 ANQGSEA. Trimming removed 3 bases at V and 1 base at J, with 6 bases between. The CDR3 consists of 12 residues. The CDR3 reads CSVDFRNTEAFF. The CDR3 DNA follows: TGCAGCGTTGACTTCAGGAACACTGAAGCTTTCTTT.